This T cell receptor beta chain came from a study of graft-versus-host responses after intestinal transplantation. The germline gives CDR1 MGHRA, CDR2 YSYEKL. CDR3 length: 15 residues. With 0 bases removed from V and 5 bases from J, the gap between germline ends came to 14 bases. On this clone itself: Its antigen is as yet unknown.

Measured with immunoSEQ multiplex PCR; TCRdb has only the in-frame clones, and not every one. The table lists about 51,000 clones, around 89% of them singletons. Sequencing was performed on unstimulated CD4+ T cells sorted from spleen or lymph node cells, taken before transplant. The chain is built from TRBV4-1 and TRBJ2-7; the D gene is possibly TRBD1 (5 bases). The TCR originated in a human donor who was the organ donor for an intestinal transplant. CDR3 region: CASSQDESRANEQYF. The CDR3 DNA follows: TGCGCCAGCAGCCAAGATGAGTCCAGGGCGAACGAGCAGTACTTC.